The present T cell receptor (beta chain) was sequenced within a study of OX40 agonist ivuxolimab in advanced cancers. This clone came up a few times. Produced via immunoSEQ multiplex PCR; TCRdb's table is partial and in-frame only. This table has some 65,000 clones, roughly 80% appearing once. This CDR3 spans 16 amino acids. The germline gives CDR1 SGHTA, CDR2 FQGNSA. V was pared by 1 base and J by 4 bases, with 14 bases between. The chain joins TRBV7-2 to TRBJ1-3; a possible D gene is TRBD1 (5 bases). The TCR originated in an adult with an advanced solid tumor such as melanoma, head and neck, liver or kidney cancer. This material consisted of CD4+ or CD8+ T cells sorted from blood, taken in a trial of the OX40 agonist ivuxolimab. The CDR3 loop reads CASSLDSGTRGNTIYF. DNA for the CDR3: TGTGCCAGCAGCTTAGATTCAGGGACTCGCGGAAACACCATATATTTT.